The clone carrying this T cell receptor (beta chain) was observed a few times. The sample is drawn from a study of T cells in Graves' hyperthyroidism and ophthalmopathy. The CDR3 runs 14 residues. Germline V gives CDR1 ENHRY, CDR2 SYGVKD. V trimming: 10 bases; J trimming: 3 bases; junction bases outside the gene matches: 10. RNA transcripts yielded amplified TCR beta CDR3 regions. The HTBI set primed first-round TCR CDR3 RT-PCR. TCRdb itself ran the multiplex PCR reads through MiXCR, one entry per CDR3 protein. The sample consists of about 290,000 distinct CDR3 sequences, around 15% of them appearing once. Exclusion followed for patients with uncontrolled infection, other autoimmune disease, pregnancy or lactation.

Sequences were obtained from blood. This receptor was identified in a middle-aged woman with Graves' hyperthyroidism. This sequence joins TRBV10-3 and TRBJ1-2; 8 bases align to TRBD1. As DNA, the CDR3 is TGTGCCACCTCCGGGCAGGGGGCCTACTATGGCTACACCTTC. Translating gives CATSGQGAYYGYTF.